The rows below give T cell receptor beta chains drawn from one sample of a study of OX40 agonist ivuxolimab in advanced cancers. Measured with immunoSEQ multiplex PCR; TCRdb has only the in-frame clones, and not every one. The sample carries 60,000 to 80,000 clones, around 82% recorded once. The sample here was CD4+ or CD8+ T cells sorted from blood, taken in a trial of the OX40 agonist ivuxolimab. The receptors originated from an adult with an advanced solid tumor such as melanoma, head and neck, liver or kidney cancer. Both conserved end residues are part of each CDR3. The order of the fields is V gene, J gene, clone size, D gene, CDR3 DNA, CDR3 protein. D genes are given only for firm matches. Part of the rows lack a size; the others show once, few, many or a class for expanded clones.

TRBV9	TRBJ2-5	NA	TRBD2	TGTGCCAGCAGCGTAGAGGCGGGGGGGCCCGAGACCCAGTACTTC	CASSVEAGGPETQYF
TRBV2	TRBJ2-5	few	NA	TGTGCCAGCAGTGTTGGGGAGACCCAGTACTTC	CASSVGETQYF
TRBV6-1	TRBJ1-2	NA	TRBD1	TGTGCCAGCACCATAGGGACAGCTCCTTCGGGCTACACCTTC	CASTIGTAPSGYTF
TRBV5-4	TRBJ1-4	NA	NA	TGTGCCAGCAGCCCTCAGGGGAATAATGAAAAACTGTTTTTT	CASSPQGNNEKLFF
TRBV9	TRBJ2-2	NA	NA	TGTGCCAGCAGTTCGACGGACGGGGGAGGGGAGCTGTTTTTT	CASSSTDGGGELFF
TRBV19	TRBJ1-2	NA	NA	TGTGCCAGTATTCCAACAAGGGACAACTATGGCTACACCTTC	CASIPTRDNYGYTF
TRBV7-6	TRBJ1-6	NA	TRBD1	TGTGCCAGCAGCTTATATACAGGGGATTCACCCCTCCACTTT	CASSLYTGDSPLHF
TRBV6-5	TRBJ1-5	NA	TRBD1	TGTGCCAGCAGTTTCGAAAGACAGGGGAGCAATCAGCCCCAGCATTTT	CASSFERQGSNQPQHF
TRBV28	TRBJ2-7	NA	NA	TGTGCCAGCAGTTTAAGGTCAGGGATAAGTCCGTACTTC	CASSLRSGISPYF
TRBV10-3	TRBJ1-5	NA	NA	TGTGCCGCCACTACGAGGGTTGATCAGCCCCAGCATTTT	CAATTRVDQPQHF
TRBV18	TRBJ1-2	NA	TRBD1	TGTGCCAGCTCATCGACAGGGGGCAACTATGGCTACACCTTC	CASSSTGGNYGYTF
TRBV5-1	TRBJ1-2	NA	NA	TGCGCCAGCAGCTTGGAACAGGGTTCCTATGGCTACACCTTC	CASSLEQGSYGYTF
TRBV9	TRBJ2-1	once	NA	TGTGCCAGCAGCATGGACGGGTCCCACTACAATGAGCAGTTCTTC	CASSMDGSHYNEQFF
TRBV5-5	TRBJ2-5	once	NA	TGTGCCAGCAGCTTGGTGCCGGGGGACCAAGAGACCCAGTACTTC	CASSLVPGDQETQYF
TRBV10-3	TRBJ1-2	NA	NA	TGTGCCATCAGGCCCACAGGGAGTGATGGCTACACCTTC	CAIRPTGSDGYTF
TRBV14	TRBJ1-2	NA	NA	TGTGCCAGCAGCCCCCTTACCAGACCTGGCTACACCTTC	CASSPLTRPGYTF
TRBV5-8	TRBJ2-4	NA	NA	TGTGCCAGCAGCTTGGAACAGAAAAACATTCAGTACTTC	CASSLEQKNIQYF
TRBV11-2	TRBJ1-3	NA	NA	TGTGCCAGCAGCCCATGGGGGGACGGCACCATATATTTT	CASSPWGDGTIYF
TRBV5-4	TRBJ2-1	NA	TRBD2	TGTGCCAGCAGCGTGCCGGGACTAGAAATTGAGCAGTTCTTC	CASSVPGLEIEQFF
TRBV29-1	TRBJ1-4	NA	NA	TGCAGCGTTTTCGTCCCAACGGGACTGTTTTTT	CSVFVPTGLFF
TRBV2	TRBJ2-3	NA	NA	TGTGCCAGCAGCGAGGCAGGTGAAACAGATACGCAGTATTTT	CASSEAGETDTQYF
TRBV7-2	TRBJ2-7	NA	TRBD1	TGTGCCAGCAGCCAGGGACAGGGGCCCCTTGAGCAGTACTTC	CASSQGQGPLEQYF
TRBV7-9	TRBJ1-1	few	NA	TGTGCCAGCAGCTTAGTTACGAACACTGAAGCTTTCTTT	CASSLVTNTEAFF